These 29 T cell receptor beta chains originate from one sample sequenced in a study of blood T cell repertoires in COVID-19. Sequenced by immunoSEQ multiplex PCR; TCRdb stores in-frame clones only, minus some. This sample has some 200,000 clones, with 75% to 90% found just once. Input material: PBMCs or T cells enriched from blood (not recorded which). The receptors were gathered from a woman between 35 and 50 years old with acute COVID-19.

The CDR3 sequence is CASSLMPQGTPLHF. In nucleotides, the CDR3 is TGTGCCAGTAGTTTGATGCCCCAGGGGACACCCCTCCACTTT. This chain joins TRBV19 and TRBJ1-6; maybe TRBD1 (6 bases). CDR3 size: 14 residues. Trimming pared 5 bases from V and 11 bases from J, leaving 16 bases between. The germline V gene has CDR1 LNHDA and CDR2 SQIVND (reference sequence). The entire variable domain, with the rest obtained from reference TRBV19 and TRBJ1-6, is as follows: DGGITQSPKYLFRKEGQNVTLSCEQNLNHDAMYWYRQDPGQGLRLIYYSQIVNDFQKGDIAEGYSVSREKKESFPLTVTSAQKNPTAFYLCASSLMPQGTPLHFGNGTRLTVT.

V gene TRBV12-3 or TRBV12-4 combines with J gene TRBJ1-1; D might be TRBD1 (5 bases). Trimming shortened V by 5 bases and J by 8 bases, and 12 bases separated the two germline ends. The CDR3 totals 12 residues. CDR3 protein: CASSPRDAEAFF. CDR3 nucleotides: TGTGCCAGCAGTCCGCGGGACGCCGAAGCTTTCTTT.

This clone was detected a few times. The chain is built from TRBV11-2 and TRBJ2-7; 9 bases are shared with TRBD1. Trimming cost V 6 bases and J 4 bases; bases outside gene matches: 7. Germline V gene sequence: CDR1 SGHAT, CDR2 FQNNGV. The CDR3 extends over 14 amino acids. CDR3 nucleotides: TGTGCCAGCAGTCAGGGACAGGGCCCTTACGAGCAGTACGTC. It translates to CASSQGQGPYEQYV.

The chain uses TRBV2 and TRBJ1-1, with 8 nucleotides matching TRBD1. Looked up from germline, CDR1 is SNHLY and CDR2 is FYNNEI. The CDR3 is 12 amino acids. The ends lost 6 bases at V and 7 bases at J; junction bases unmatched: 4. The CDR3 spells CASRLQGGEAFF. The CDR3 nucleotides are TGTGCCAGCAGATTACAGGGGGGTGAAGCTTTCTTT.

The chain couples TRBV25-1 to TRBJ2-1; D not certain. The CDR3 runs 15 residues. V lost 3 bases, J lost 4 bases, and 13 bases lay in between. The germline V gene has CDR1 MGHDK and CDR2 SYGVNS. DNA of the CDR3: TGTGCCAGCAGTGACTCCGTGGCCAGTTACAATGAGCAGTTCTTC. Translated, it gives CASSDSVASYNEQFF.

V is TRBV11-3 and J is TRBJ2-3; TRBD1 might be the D (6 bases). The ends were cut back, 1 base at V and 2 bases at J, with 13 bases in the middle. This CDR3 has 16 residues. CDR1 is SGHNT and CDR2 is YENEEA in the germline V gene. In DNA, the CDR3 is TGTGCCAGCAGCTTAGGTACAGGGTCGATCACAGATACGCAGTATTTT. It specifies CASSLGTGSITDTQYF.

V usage is TRBV2 and J usage is TRBJ1-2; D is perhaps TRBD1 (5 bases). Looked up from germline, CDR1 is SNHLY and CDR2 is FYNNEI. The CDR3 is made up of 19 amino acids. V dropped 1 base and J dropped 3 bases, with 24 bases sitting between them. The CDR3 DNA reads as TGTGCCAGCAGTGAAGAGGCCCGAGGAATGGGGCGCGGTGACTATGGCTACACCTTC. It yields the protein CASSEEARGMGRGDYGYTF. Combining the CDR3 with reference TRBV2 and TRBJ1-2 gives the whole variable domain EPEVTQTPSHQVTQMGQEVILRCVPISNHLYFYWYRQILGQKVEFLVSFYNNEISEKSEIFDDQFSVERPDGSNFTLKIRSTKLEDSAMYFCASSEEARGMGRGDYGYTFGSGTRLTVV.

CDR3 loop: CASTLGAGGQPQHF. CDR3 coding DNA: TGTGCCAGTACCCTTGGGGCAGGTGGACAGCCCCAGCATTTT. This chain links TRBV19 with TRBJ1-5, with D possibly matching TRBD1 (5 bases). This CDR3 contains 14 residues. Deletions cut 7 bases from V and 7 bases from J, with 17 bases between. CDR1 is LNHDA and CDR2 is SQIVND in the germline V gene (reference sequence).

The chain has TRBV27 and TRBJ1-2; D possibly corresponds to TRBD1 (5 bases). Looked up from germline, CDR1 is MNHEY and CDR2 is SMNVEV (reference sequence). The ends were cut back, 5 bases at V and 4 bases at J, with 14 bases in the middle. The CDR3 is 14 amino acids. This CDR3 is CASSAAGNRYGYTF. CDR3 DNA sequence: TGTGCCAGCAGTGCGGCAGGGAATCGCTATGGCTACACCTTC.

The chain employs TRBV13 and TRBJ2-3; 12 nucleotides match TRBD1. V lost 5 bases, J lost 5 bases, and 8 bases stayed unmatched. Germline CDR1 and CDR2: PRHDT and FYEKMQ (reference sequence). The CDR3 loop spans 16 amino acids. CDR3 region: CASSLPGQGAKDTQYF. Written as DNA, the CDR3 is TGTGCCAGCAGCCTACCGGGACAGGGGGCGAAAGATACGCAGTATTTT.

The V call is TRBV2, the J call TRBJ1-1; TRBD1 is a possible D gene (6 bases). The CDR3 is 14 amino acids. Germline V gene data show CDR1 as SNHLY and CDR2 as FYNNEI. The ends were cut back, 4 bases at V and 0 bases at J, with 9 bases in the middle. The CDR3: CASSVQGLNTEAFF. The CDR3 bases are TGTGCCAGCAGTGTACAGGGACTGAACACTGAAGCTTTCTTT.

This clone was observed a handful of times. This CDR3 is CSVTLAGTGKLFF. The CDR3 DNA reads as TGCAGCGTGACCCTCGCGGGGACAGGGAAACTGTTTTTT. The rearrangement uses TRBV29-1 and TRBJ1-4, with 9 bases lining up with TRBD1. The CDR3 has 13 amino acids. V lost 6 bases, J lost 11 bases, and 10 bases stayed unmatched. Germline V gene data show CDR1 as SQVTM and CDR2 as ANQGSEA.

This chain links TRBV7-8 with TRBJ2-1; TRBD1 might be the D (5 bases). Trimming shortened V by 4 bases and J by 4 bases, and 11 bases separated the two germline ends. Per the germline V gene, CDR1 is SGHVS and CDR2 is FQNEAQ. The CDR3 length is 14 residues. The CDR3 spells CASSYADRYNEQFF. The CDR3 DNA follows: TGTGCCAGCAGCTATGCCGACAGATACAATGAGCAGTTCTTC.

In this sample, this clone turned up once. The chain is built from TRBV24-1 and TRBJ2-5; TRBD2 matches 7 bases. CDR1 KGHDR and CDR2 SFDVKD come from the germline V gene. The CDR3 has 13 residues. J lost 5 bases, V lost 4 bases, and 3 bases had no gene match. The CDR3 loop reads CATSDGGMETQYF. In nucleotides, the CDR3 is TGTGCCACCAGTGACGGGGGGATGGAGACCCAGTACTTC.

The chain couples TRBV19 to TRBJ2-2, with TRBD2 matching over 13 bases. CDR3 size: 17 residues. V shed 5 bases and J 4 bases; nucleotides not matched to a gene: 7. Germline CDR1 reads LNHDA; CDR2 reads SQIVND (reference sequence). The CDR3 sequence: CASSPERLAGGTGELFF. CDR3 DNA: TGTGCCAGTAGTCCCGAGCGACTAGCGGGGGGCACCGGGGAGCTGTTTTTT.

The sample holds one count of this clone. V usage is TRBV23-1 and J usage is TRBJ1-1; no definite D call. TRBV23-1 falls under the ORF class, with uncertain function. The CDR3 runs to 10 residues. Trimming shortened V by 10 bases and J by 7 bases, and 10 bases separated the two germline ends. The CDR3 protein is CAMHSFEAFF. The CDR3 DNA sequence: TGCGCCATGCACTCTTTTGAAGCTTTCTTT.

The rearrangement uses TRBV28 and TRBJ1-2; D is undetermined. Trimming removed 1 base from V and 0 bases from J, with 9 bases in between. Germline V CDR1 and CDR2: MDHEN, SYDVKM. The CDR3 extends over 15 amino acids. The CDR3 loop reads CASSLLAGANYGYTF. In nucleotides, the CDR3 is TGTGCCAGCAGTTTATTGGCTGGAGCTAACTATGGCTACACCTTC.

With respect to this clone: Within the sample, other DNA sequences also encode this same CDR3. This rearrangement joins TRBV5-1 to TRBJ1-1; 7 bases map to TRBD1. V shed 0 bases, J shed 4 bases, and the junction held 0 bases outside the gene matches. The CDR3 spans 13 residues. Per germline, CDR1 SGHRS and CDR2 YFSETQ. The CDR3 reads CASSLGTGTEAFF. The CDR3 DNA reads as TGCGCCAGCAGCTTGGGGACAGGCACTGAAGCTTTCTTT.

This clone occurred once. The V gene is TRBV7-2, the J gene TRBJ1-5, with D perhaps TRBD1 (6 bases). Trimming left V 4 bases short and J 7 bases short, with 11 bases between. Germline-derived CDR1 and CDR2 are SGHTA and FQGNSA. This CDR3 spans 13 amino acids. The CDR3 DNA sequence: TGTGCCAGCAGCTCACAGGGTAGCCAGCCCCAGCATTTT. Translating gives CASSSQGSQPQHF.

V and J are TRBV7-9 and TRBJ1-2; 8 nucleotides agree with TRBD1. This CDR3 region has 15 residues. Germline loops: CDR1 SEHNR, CDR2 FQNEAQ (reference sequence). V was clipped by 4 bases and J by 4 bases; unmatched bases: 8. CDR3 bases: TGTGCCAGCAGCTACTTATCCGACAGGGGCTATGGCTACACCTTC. The encoded protein is CASSYLSDRGYGYTF. Full variable domain (remainder filled in from reference TRBV7-9 and TRBJ1-2): DTGVSQNPRHKITKRGQNVTFRCDPISEHNRLYWYRQTLGQGPEFLTYFQNEAQLEKSRLLSDRFSAERPKGSFSTLEIQRTEQGDSAMYLCASSYLSDRGYGYTFGSGTRLTVV.

This sequence joins TRBV6-4 and TRBJ1-1; 9 bases line up with TRBD1. With 4 bases clipped from V and 5 bases from J, the junction kept 8 bases outside the gene matches. CDR1 and CDR2 (germline): MRHNA, SNTAGT. The CDR3 consists of 15 residues. For the CDR3, the DNA is TGTGCCAGCAGTGTCGACAGGGGGAGATATACTGAAGCTTTCTTT. It is translated as CASSVDRGRYTEAFF.

V is TRBV2 and J is TRBJ2-5, with 9 bases that match TRBD2. V was clipped by 4 bases and J by 1 base; unmatched bases: 10. This CDR3 comprises 17 residues. From germline, CDR1 is SNHLY and CDR2 FYNNEI. The CDR3 loop is CASSARRRLAVQETQYF. The CDR3, as DNA: TGTGCCAGCAGTGCCCGTCGACGACTAGCGGTCCAAGAGACCCAGTACTTC.

The chain combines TRBV2 with TRBJ2-7, with a possible D match to TRBD1 (7 bases). Between the trimmed V and J ends, which lost 10 bases and 12 bases, there was a span of 22 bases. The CDR3 covers 12 residues. Per the germline V gene, CDR1 is SNHLY and CDR2 is FYNNEI. As DNA, the CDR3 is TGTGCCATCTACGGCGGGACAGAGACCCTGTACTTC. Translated: CAIYGGTETLYF.

The rearrangement uses TRBV19 and TRBJ1-6; possibly TRBD1 for D (5 bases). The CDR3 is 15 residues long. Germline CDR1 and CDR2: LNHDA and SQIVND (reference sequence). The V gene lost 3 bases and the J gene lost 6 bases, with 12 bases spanning the gap. CDR3 nucleotides: TGTGCCAGTAGTATGGACACACGTGGTAATTCACCCCTCCACTTT. It translates to CASSMDTRGNSPLHF.

The genes are TRBV15 and TRBJ2-5; a weak D match, TRBD2 (7 bases). Germline CDR1 reads LNHNV; CDR2 reads YYDKDF (reference sequence). Trimming shortened V by 0 bases and J by 1 base, and 15 bases separated the two germline ends. CDR3 length: 17 amino acids. The CDR3 loop reads CATSRDWGGATQETQYF. Here the CDR3 DNA reads TGTGCCACCAGCAGAGATTGGGGGGGGGCAACCCAAGAGACCCAGTACTTC.

This clone was observed a handful of times. This chain uses TRBV5-6 with TRBJ1-1; no clear D. V was pared by 0 bases and J by 4 bases, with 10 bases between. This CDR3 has 14 residues. Per the germline V gene, CDR1 is SGHDT and CDR2 is YYEEEE. Written as DNA, the CDR3 is TGTGCCAGCAGCTTGGAACAGAGATTCACTGAAGCTTTCTTT. Translated: CASSLEQRFTEAFF.

The chain is built from TRBV19 and TRBJ1-1; no firm D call. The CDR3 is 16 residues long. Germline V CDR1 and CDR2: LNHDA, SQIVND (reference sequence). V was shortened by 1 base and J by 3 bases, with 15 bases between the two germline ends. The CDR3: CASSIVGIQAYTEAFF. In nucleotides, the CDR3 is TGTGCCAGTAGTATAGTTGGAATCCAGGCTTACACTGAAGCTTTCTTT.

This chain joins TRBV7-9 and TRBJ1-1, with 7 bases aligning to TRBD1. This CDR3 region has 15 residues. V gave up 6 bases and J gave up 0 bases; unmatched junction bases: 7. The germline V gene encodes CDR1 SEHNR and CDR2 FQNEAQ (reference sequence). The CDR3 here is CASRDPGQMNTEAFF. CDR3 nucleotides: TGTGCCAGCAGGGACCCGGGACAGATGAACACTGAAGCTTTCTTT.

CDR3 loop: CASSSRVDEQFF. The CDR3, as DNA: TGTGCCAGCAGCTCCCGAGTGGATGAGCAGTTCTTC. The chain joins TRBV7-9 to TRBJ2-1; no firm D call. The germline CDR1 and CDR2 sequences are SEHNR and FQNEAQ (reference sequence). Trimming pared 4 bases from V and 8 bases from J, leaving 9 bases between. The CDR3 contains 12 residues.